Listed below are T cell receptor beta chains from one sample, sequenced in a study of cytotoxic CD8 clonotypes in ibrutinib-treated CLL. TCRdb keeps only in-frame clones here, not all; method: immunoSEQ multiplex PCR. The data hold approximately 120,000 clones, with 58% observed a single time. The material sequenced was PBMCs, taken after 24 months of ibrutinib treatment. The receptors were sampled from a human donor with chronic lymphocytic leukemia. The CDR3 runs from the conserved cysteine through the conserved F or W. The D gene is left open where the match is weak. Part of the rows lack a size; the others show once, few, many or a class for expanded clones.

j_call | v_call | clone_size | d_call | cdr3_length | cdr3_nt | cdr3_aa
TRBJ1-1 | TRBV10-2 | . | . | 16 | TGCGCCAGCCGTCTGAACTCCCTGGAAGGGGACACTGAAGCTTTCTTT | CASRLNSLEGDTEAFF
TRBJ2-5 | TRBV7-3 | . | TRBD2 | 14 | TGTGCCAGCAGCGCCATGGGGGGGCAAGAGACCCAGTACTTC | CASSAMGGQETQYF
TRBJ1-4 | TRBV5-1 | many | . | 14 | TGCGCCAGCAGCTTGGAGGCAGGCGGTGAAAAACTGTTTTTT | CASSLEAGGEKLFF
TRBJ1-1 | TRBV5-1 | few | . | 14 | TGCGCCAGCAGCTTGGATCGAGGTAACACTGAAGCTTTCTTT | CASSLDRGNTEAFF
TRBJ1-5 | TRBV5-6 | . | . | 13 | TGTGCCAGCAGCTTGAGGGGAAGCCAGCCCCAGCATTTT | CASSLRGSQPQHF
TRBJ1-3 | TRBV11-3 | . | TRBD1 | 16 | TGTGCCAGCAGCTTCGGGACAGGAGACTCTGGAAACACCATATATTTT | CASSFGTGDSGNTIYF
TRBJ2-5 | TRBV2 | . | . | 14 | TGTGCCAGCAGTGAACAGGGGACGTCAGAGACCCAGTACTTC | CASSEQGTSETQYF
TRBJ1-6 | TRBV6-6 | . | . | 16 | TGTGCCAGCATCCACGGACGACTCCCTTCCGATTCACCCCTCCACTTT | CASIHGRLPSDSPLHF
TRBJ2-7 | TRBV6-5 | . | TRBD1 | 15 | TGTGCCAGCAGTTACGGGGCAGGGGGCGGCGAGGTGCAGTACTTC | CASSYGAGGGEVQYF
TRBJ1-2 | TRBV6-5 | . | . | 12 | TGTGCCAGCAGTTACTCAGGGAAAGGCTACACCTTC | CASSYSGKGYTF
TRBJ2-1 | TRBV6-4 | few | TRBD1 | 15 | TGTGCCAGCAGCGATCGGACAGGGGGCGGGAATGAGCAGTTCTTC | CASSDRTGGGNEQFF
TRBJ1-1 | TRBV28 | . | . | 14 | TGTGCCAGCAGTCCGGGGTTCGGAGGCACTGAAGCTTTCTTT | CASSPGFGGTEAFF
TRBJ2-7 | TRBV25-1 | . | . | 12 | TGTGCCAGCAGGGAAAACAGGGACGAGCAGTACTTC | CASRENRDEQYF
TRBJ2-7 | TRBV5-1 | . | . | 11 | TGCGCCAGCCGACAGACCTACGAGCAGTACTTC | CASRQTYEQYF
TRBJ2-3 | TRBV6-6 | . | . | 15 | TGTGCCAGCAGGTACGGGGGCAGGGGCACAGATACGCAGTATTTT | CASRYGGRGTDTQYF
TRBJ2-7 | TRBV30 | . | . | 11 | TGTGCCTGGAAGAGGACCTTCGAGCAGTACTTC | CAWKRTFEQYF
TRBJ2-5 | TRBV2 | many | TRBD1 | 13 | TGTGCCAGCGAAGGGGGCCGAGGAGAGACCCAGTACTTC | CASEGGRGETQYF
TRBJ2-7 | TRBV14 | . | . | 11 | TGTGCCAGCAGCCAATTTTCCGAGCAGTACTTC | CASSQFSEQYF
TRBJ2-5 | TRBV2 | . | TRBD1 | 15 | TGTGCCAGCAGTGATCGGGGACAGGGACAAGAGACCCAGTACTTC | CASSDRGQGQETQYF
TRBJ1-6 | TRBV7-9 | . | . | 13 | TGTGCCAGCAGCTTGTCTGGGGGTTCACCCCTCCACTTT | CASSLSGGSPLHF
TRBJ1-1 | TRBV18 | . | . | 15 | TGTGCCAGCTCACCACCGGGGGGGATGAACACTGAAGCTTTCTTT | CASSPPGGMNTEAFF
TRBJ1-4 | TRBV4-1 | few | . | 16 | TGCGCCAGCAGCCAAGGGGCAACCGCAACTAATGAAAAACTGTTTTTT | CASSQGATATNEKLFF
TRBJ2-7 | TRBV7-3 | . | . | 13 | TGTGCCAGCAGTTTAGCGGAAACCTACGAGCAGTACTTC | CASSLAETYEQYF
TRBJ1-4 | TRBV2 | . | . | 13 | TGTGCCAGCAGTACGACGGAGAATGAAAAACTGTTTTTT | CASSTTENEKLFF
TRBJ1-2 | TRBV11-3 | . | TRBD1 | 13 | TGTGCCAGCAGCCAGGGACAGAACTATGGCTACACCTTC | CASSQGQNYGYTF
TRBJ2-5 | TRBV6-4 | . | . | 13 | TGTGCCAGCAGCCCGACAGGGAGGGAGACCCAGTACTTC | CASSPTGRETQYF
TRBJ1-1 | TRBV9 | once | . | 15 | TGTGCCAGCAGCGAGGGGGGGACGGCTGTCACTGAAGCTTTCTTT | CASSEGGTAVTEAFF
TRBJ2-7 | TRBV5-1 | many | . | 15 | TGCGCCAGCAGCTTGGGTGGGGCCTCCCGGGACGAGCAGTACTTC | CASSLGGASRDEQYF
TRBJ2-2 | TRBV4-1 | few | . | 17 | TGCGCCAGCAGCCAAGACCCCCCCAGCCTCATGACCGGGGAGCTGTTTTTT | CASSQDPPSLMTGELFF
TRBJ1-5 | TRBV1 | . | . | 15 | TGCACCAGCAGCCAAGCTGCACCGAGCAATCAGCCCCAGCATTTT | CTSSQAAPSNQPQHF
TRBJ2-5 | TRBV19 | many | . | 13 | TGTGCCAGTAGTATTGGACTAAAAGAGACCCAGTACTTC | CASSIGLKETQYF
TRBJ2-7 | TRBV5-1 | . | . | 17 | TGCGCCAGCAGCTTGATCAAGCCCGACTTAAGTTCCTACGAGCAGTACTTC | CASSLIKPDLSSYEQYF
TRBJ2-5 | TRBV7-9 | . | . | 10 | TGTGCCAGCAGTCAAGAGACCCAGTACTTC | CASSQETQYF
TRBJ1-4 | TRBV5-4 | . | . | 13 | TGTGCCAGCAGCCTGGACAACAATGAAAAACTGTTTTTT | CASSLDNNEKLFF
TRBJ1-2 | TRBV5-1 | . | . | 16 | TGCGCCAGCAGCTTGGGACAGGTCTTTTCGATGGATGGCTACACCTTC | CASSLGQVFSMDGYTF
TRBJ2-7 | TRBV6-6 | . | . | 11 | TGTGCCAGCAGTTACTTATACGAGCAGTACTTC | CASSYLYEQYF
TRBJ2-7 | TRBV10-1 | . | TRBD2 | 18 | TGCGCCAGCAGTGAGAGGGTCCCCCGGGGCGGGGGTACTTACGAGCAGTACTTC | CASSERVPRGGGTYEQYF
TRBJ2-5 | TRBV19 | . | . | 11 | TGTGCCAGTAGTCTAGGAGAGACCCAGTACTTC | CASSLGETQYF
TRBJ2-7 | TRBV7-2 | once | TRBD1 | 16 | TGTGCCAGCAGCTTAGCCGGGACAGGGCTCTTGGGCGAGCAGTACTTC | CASSLAGTGLLGEQYF
TRBJ2-7 | TRBV25-1 | . | TRBD1 | 15 | TGTGCCAGCAGTGAATCAGGACAGGGGGCAAACGAGCAGTACTTC | CASSESGQGANEQYF